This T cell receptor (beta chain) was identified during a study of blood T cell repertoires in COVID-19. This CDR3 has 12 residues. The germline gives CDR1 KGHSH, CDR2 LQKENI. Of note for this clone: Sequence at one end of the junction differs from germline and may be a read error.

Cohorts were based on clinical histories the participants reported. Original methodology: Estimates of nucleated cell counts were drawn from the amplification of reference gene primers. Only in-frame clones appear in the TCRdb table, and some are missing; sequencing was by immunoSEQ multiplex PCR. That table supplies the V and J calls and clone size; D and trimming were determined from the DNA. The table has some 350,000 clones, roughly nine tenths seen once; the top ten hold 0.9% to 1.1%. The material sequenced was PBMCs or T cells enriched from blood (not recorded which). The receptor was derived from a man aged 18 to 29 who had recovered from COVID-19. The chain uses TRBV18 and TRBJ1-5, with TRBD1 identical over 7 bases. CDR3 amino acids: CASSPREGQSVF. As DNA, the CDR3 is TGTGCCAGCTCACCACGCGAGGGACAGTCCGTTTTT.